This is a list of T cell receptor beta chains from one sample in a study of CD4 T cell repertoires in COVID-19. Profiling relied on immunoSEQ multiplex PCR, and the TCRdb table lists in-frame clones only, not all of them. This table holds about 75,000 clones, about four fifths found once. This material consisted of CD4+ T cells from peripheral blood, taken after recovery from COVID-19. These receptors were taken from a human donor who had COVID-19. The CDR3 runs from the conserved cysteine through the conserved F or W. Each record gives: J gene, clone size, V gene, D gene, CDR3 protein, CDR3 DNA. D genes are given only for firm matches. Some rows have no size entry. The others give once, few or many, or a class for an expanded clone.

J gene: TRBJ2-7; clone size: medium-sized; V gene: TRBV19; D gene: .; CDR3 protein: CASRAPDPPYEQYF; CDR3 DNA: TGTGCCAGTAGGGCTCCGGACCCACCATACGAGCAGTACTTC
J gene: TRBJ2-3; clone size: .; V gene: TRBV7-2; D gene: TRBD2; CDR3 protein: CASTSGHPGGTQYF; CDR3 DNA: TGTGCCAGCACTAGCGGGCACCCGGGGGGTACGCAGTATTTT
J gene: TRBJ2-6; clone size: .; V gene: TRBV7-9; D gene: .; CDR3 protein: CASSLLFSGANVLTF; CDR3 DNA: TGTGCCAGCAGCTTACTGTTCTCTGGGGCCAACGTCCTGACTTTC
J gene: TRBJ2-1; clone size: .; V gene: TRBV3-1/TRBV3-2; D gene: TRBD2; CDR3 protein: CASTGLADEQFF; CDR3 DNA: TGTGCCAGCACCGGACTAGCGGACGAGCAGTTCTTC
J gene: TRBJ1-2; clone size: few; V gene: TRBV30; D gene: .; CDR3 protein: CAWSVGAATNYGYTF; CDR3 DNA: TGTGCCTGGAGTGTAGGGGCAGCCACTAACTATGGCTACACCTTC
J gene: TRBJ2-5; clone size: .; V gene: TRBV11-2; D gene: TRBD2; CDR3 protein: CASSLRVGGLYQETQYF; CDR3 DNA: TGTGCCAGCAGCTTAAGGGTCGGGGGGTTGTACCAAGAGACCCAGTACTTC
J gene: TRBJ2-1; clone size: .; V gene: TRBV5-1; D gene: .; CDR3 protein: CASSLELNSNEQFF; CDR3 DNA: TGCGCCAGCAGCTTAGAATTGAATAGCAATGAGCAGTTCTTC
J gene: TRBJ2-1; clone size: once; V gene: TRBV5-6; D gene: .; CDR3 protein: CASSLRGEQFF; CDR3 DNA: TGTGCCAGCAGCTTGAGGGGTGAGCAGTTCTTC
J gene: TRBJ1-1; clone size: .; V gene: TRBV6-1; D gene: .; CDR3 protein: CASSDIGGNTEAFF; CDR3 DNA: TGTGCCAGCAGTGATATTGGGGGGAACACTGAAGCTTTCTTT
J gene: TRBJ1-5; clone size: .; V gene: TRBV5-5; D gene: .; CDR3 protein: CASSLNGRTPNQPQHF; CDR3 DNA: TGTGCCAGCAGCTTAAACGGACGTACCCCCAATCAGCCCCAGCATTTT
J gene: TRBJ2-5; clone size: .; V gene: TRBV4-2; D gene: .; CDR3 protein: CASSQAAEQTQYF; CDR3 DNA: TGTGCCAGCAGCCAAGCCGCCGAGCAGACCCAGTACTTC
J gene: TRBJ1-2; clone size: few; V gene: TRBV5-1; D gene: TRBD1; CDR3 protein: CASSSRTGGADYGYTF; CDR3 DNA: TGCGCCAGCAGCTCCCGGACAGGGGGCGCTGACTATGGCTACACCTTC
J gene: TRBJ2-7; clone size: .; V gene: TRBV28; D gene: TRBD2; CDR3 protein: CASRPSGLALNEQYF; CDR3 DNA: TGTGCCAGCAGACCGAGCGGACTAGCGTTAAACGAGCAGTACTTC
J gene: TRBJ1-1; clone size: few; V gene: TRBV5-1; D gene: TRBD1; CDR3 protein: CASSRTQDRGNTEAFF; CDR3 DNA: TGCGCCAGCAGCCGAACTCAGGACAGGGGTAACACTGAAGCTTTCTTT
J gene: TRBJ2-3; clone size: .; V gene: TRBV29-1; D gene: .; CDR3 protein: CSVVGQGNTDTQYF; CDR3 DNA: TGCAGCGTTGTGGGGCAGGGAAACACAGATACGCAGTATTTT
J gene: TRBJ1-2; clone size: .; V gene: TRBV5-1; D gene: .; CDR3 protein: CASSLEGGRGYTF; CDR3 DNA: TGCGCCAGCAGCTTGGAAGGGGGGAGAGGCTACACCTTC
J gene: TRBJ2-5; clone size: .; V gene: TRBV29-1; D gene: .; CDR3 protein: CSVDSRETQYF; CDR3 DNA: TGCAGCGTTGATTCCCGGGAGACCCAGTACTTC
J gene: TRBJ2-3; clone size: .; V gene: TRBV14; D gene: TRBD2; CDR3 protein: CASSQGPAGGGFTSTDTQYF; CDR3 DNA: TGTGCCAGCAGCCAAGGTCCAGCGGGAGGGGGCTTCACTAGCACAGATACGCAGTATTTT
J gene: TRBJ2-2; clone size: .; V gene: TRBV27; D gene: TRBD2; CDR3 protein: CASSLAGANTGELFF; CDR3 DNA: TGTGCCAGCAGTCTAGCGGGAGCTAACACCGGGGAGCTGTTTTTT
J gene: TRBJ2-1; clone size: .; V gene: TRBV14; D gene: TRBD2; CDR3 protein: CASSQSRWEESPNRRETFINEQFF; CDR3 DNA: TGTGCCAGCAGCCAATCACGATGGGAAGAAAGCCCTAACCGGCGGGAGACCTTTATTAATGAGCAGTTCTTC
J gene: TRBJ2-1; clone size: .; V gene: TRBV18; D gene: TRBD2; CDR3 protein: CASSPGTRSYNEQFF; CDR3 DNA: TGTGCCAGCTCACCAGGGACTAGATCCTACAATGAGCAGTTCTTC
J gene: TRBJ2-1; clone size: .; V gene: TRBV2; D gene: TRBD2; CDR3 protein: CASSAGSSGFYHANFF; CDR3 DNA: TGTGCCAGCAGCGCCGGGTCTAGCGGGTTTTACCATGCTAACTTCTTC
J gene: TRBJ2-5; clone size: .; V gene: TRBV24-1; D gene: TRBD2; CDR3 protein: CATSHGGVETQYF; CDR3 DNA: TGTGCCACCAGTCACGGGGGGGTAGAGACCCAGTACTTC
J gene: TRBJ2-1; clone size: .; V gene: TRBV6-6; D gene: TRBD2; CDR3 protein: CALGGTSGLNEQFF; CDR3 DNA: TGTGCCCTGGGGGGGACTAGCGGCCTAAATGAGCAGTTCTTC
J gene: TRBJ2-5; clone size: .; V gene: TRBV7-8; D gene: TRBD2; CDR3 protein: CASSRGTSGQTQYF; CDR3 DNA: TGTGCCAGCAGCCGAGGGACTAGCGGTCAGACCCAGTACTTC
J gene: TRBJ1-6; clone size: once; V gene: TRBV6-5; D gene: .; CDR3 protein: CASSYSVGDSPLHF; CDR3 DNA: TGTGCCAGCAGTTACTCCGTGGGGGATTCACCCCTCCACTTT
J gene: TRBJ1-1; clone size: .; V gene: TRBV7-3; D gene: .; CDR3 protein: CASSWSANTEAFF; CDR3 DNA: TGTGCCAGCAGCTGGTCAGCGAACACTGAAGCTTTCTTT
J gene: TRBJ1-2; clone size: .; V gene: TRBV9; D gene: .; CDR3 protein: CASSVDGPLYGYTF; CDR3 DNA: TGTGCCAGCAGCGTAGATGGGCCCCTCTATGGCTACACCTTC
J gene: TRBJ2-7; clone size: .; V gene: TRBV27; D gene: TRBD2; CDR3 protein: CASSPVSSGPYEQYF; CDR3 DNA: TGTGCCAGCAGTCCTGTCTCTAGCGGACCCTACGAGCAGTACTTC
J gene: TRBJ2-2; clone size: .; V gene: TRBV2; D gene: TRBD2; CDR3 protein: CASSLLAGSNTGELFF; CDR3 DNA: TGTGCCAGCAGTTTGCTAGCGGGGTCGAACACCGGGGAGCTGTTTTTT
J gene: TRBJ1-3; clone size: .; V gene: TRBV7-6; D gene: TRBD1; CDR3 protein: CASSFGDSPGNTIYF; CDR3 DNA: TGTGCCAGCAGCTTCGGGGACAGTCCTGGAAACACCATATATTTT
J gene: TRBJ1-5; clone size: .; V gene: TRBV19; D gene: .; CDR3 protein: CASRNTGANQPQHF; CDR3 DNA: TGTGCCAGTAGGAACACCGGGGCGAACCAGCCCCAGCATTTT
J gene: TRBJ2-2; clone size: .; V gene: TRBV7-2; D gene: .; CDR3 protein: CASSFETGELFF; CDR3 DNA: TGTGCCAGCAGCTTCGAAACCGGGGAGCTGTTTTTT
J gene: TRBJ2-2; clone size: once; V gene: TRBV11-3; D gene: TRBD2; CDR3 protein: CASSLGLAGGNTGELFF; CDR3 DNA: TGTGCCAGCAGCCTCGGACTAGCGGGGGGGAACACCGGGGAGCTGTTTTTT
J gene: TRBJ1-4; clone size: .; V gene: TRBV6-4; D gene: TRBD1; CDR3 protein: CASSPADRVVEKLFF; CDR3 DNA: TGTGCCAGCAGCCCCGCGGACAGGGTGGTTGAAAAACTGTTTTTT
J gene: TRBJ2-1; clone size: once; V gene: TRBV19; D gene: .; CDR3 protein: CASSTGAVPGAEQFF; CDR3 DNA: TGTGCCAGTAGTACCGGGGCGGTGCCCGGTGCTGAGCAGTTCTTC